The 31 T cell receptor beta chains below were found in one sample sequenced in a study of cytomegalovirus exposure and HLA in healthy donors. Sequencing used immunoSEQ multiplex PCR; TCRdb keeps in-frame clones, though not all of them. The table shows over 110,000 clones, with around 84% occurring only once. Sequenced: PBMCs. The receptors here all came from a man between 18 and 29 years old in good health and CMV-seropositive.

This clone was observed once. CDR3 sequence (DNA): TGTGCCAGTAGTATGGGCCTAGCGGCCTCCTACGAGCAGTACTTC. Translated, it gives CASSMGLAASYEQYF. This chain links TRBV19 with TRBJ2-7; 7 nucleotides agree with TRBD2. The CDR3 extends over 15 amino acids. V shed 3 bases, J shed 0 bases, and the junction held 5 bases outside the gene matches. Germline CDR1 and CDR2: LNHDA and SQIVND (reference sequence).

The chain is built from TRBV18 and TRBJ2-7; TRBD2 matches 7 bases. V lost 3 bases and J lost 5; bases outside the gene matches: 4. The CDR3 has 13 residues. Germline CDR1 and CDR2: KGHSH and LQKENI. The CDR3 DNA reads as TGTGCCAGCTCACCCACCGGGAGGCACGAGCAGTACTTC. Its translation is CASSPTGRHEQYF.

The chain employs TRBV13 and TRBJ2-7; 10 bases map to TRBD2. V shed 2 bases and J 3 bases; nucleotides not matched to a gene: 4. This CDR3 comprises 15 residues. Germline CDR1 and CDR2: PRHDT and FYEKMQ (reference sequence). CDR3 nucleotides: TGTGCCAGCAGCTTAATAGCGGGGGGATTCTACGAGCAGTACTTC. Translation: CASSLIAGGFYEQYF.

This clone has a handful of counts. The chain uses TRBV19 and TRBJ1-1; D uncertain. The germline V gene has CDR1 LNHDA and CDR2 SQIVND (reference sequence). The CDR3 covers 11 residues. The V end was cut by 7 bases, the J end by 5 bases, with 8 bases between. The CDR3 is CASIGRTEAFF. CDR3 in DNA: TGTGCCAGTATCGGGAGGACTGAAGCTTTCTTT. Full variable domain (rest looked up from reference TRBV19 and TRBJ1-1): DGGITQSPKYLFRKEGQNVTLSCEQNLNHDAMYWYRQDPGQGLRLIYYSQIVNDFQKGDIAEGYSVSREKKESFPLTVTSAQKNPTAFYLCASIGRTEAFFGQGTRLTVV.

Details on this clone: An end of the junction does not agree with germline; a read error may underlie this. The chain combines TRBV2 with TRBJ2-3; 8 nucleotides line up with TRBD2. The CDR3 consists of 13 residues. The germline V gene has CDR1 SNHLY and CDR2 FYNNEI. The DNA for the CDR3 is TGTGCCAGCAGGGAGGAGATAGCGGGGCTCGAAGTATTT. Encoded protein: CASREEIAGLEVF.

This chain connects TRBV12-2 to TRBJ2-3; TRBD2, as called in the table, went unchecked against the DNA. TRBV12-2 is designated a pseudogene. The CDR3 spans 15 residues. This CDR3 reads CASRSVSGSTDTQYF. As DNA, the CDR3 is TGTGCAAGTCGCTCCGTTAGCGGTAGCACAGATACGCAGTATTTT.

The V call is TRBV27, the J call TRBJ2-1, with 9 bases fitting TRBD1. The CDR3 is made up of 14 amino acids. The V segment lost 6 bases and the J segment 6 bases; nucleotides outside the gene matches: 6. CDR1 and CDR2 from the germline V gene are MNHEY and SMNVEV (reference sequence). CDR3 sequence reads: CASRTGGVSNEQFF. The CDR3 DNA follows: TGTGCCAGCAGGACAGGGGGAGTTTCCAATGAGCAGTTCTTC.

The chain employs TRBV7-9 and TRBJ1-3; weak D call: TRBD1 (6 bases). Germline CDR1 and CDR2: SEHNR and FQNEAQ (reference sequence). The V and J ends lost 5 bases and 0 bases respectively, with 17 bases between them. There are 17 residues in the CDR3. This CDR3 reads CASSRGPRGPSGNTIYF. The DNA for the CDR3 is TGTGCCAGCAGCAGGGGACCCAGGGGCCCCTCTGGAAACACCATATATTTT.

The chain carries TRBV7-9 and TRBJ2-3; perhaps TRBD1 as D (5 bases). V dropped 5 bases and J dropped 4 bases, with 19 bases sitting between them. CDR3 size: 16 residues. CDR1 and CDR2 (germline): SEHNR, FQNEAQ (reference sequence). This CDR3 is CASSPRTSIRADTQYF. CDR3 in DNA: TGTGCCAGCAGCCCACGGACATCAATAAGGGCAGATACGCAGTATTTT.

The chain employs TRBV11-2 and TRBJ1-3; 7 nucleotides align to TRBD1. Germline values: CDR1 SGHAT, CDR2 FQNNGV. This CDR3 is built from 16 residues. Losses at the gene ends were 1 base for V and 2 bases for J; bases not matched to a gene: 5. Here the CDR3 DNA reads TGTGCCAGCAGCTTAGTCGGGAGGGGGCCTGGAAACACCATATATTTT. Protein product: CASSLVGRGPGNTIYF.

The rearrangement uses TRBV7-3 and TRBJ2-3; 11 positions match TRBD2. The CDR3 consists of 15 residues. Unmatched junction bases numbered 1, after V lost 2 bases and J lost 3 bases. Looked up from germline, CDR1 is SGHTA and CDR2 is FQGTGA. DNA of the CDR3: TGTGCCAGCAGCTTACTAGCGGGAGGTACAGATACGCAGTATTTT. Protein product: CASSLLAGGTDTQYF.

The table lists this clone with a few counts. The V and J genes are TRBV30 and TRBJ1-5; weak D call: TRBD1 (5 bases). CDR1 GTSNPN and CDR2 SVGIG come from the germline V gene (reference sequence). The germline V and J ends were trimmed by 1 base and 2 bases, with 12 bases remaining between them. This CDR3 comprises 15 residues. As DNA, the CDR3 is TGTGCCTGGAGTGCGCAGGGTCGGGGCAATCAGCCCCAGCATTTT. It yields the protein CAWSAQGRGNQPQHF.

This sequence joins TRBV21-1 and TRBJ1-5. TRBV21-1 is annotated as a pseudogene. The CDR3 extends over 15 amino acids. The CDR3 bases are TGTGCCAGCAGCAATCGAAAAGGGAGGGATCAGCCCCAGCATTTT. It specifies CASSNRKGRDQPQHF.

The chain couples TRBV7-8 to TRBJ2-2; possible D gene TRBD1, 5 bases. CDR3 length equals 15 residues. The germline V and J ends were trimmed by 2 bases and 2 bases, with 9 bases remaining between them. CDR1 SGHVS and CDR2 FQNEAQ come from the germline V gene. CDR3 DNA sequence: TGTGCCAGCAGCTTAATGACAGTTAACACCGGGGAGCTGTTTTTT. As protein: CASSLMTVNTGELFF.

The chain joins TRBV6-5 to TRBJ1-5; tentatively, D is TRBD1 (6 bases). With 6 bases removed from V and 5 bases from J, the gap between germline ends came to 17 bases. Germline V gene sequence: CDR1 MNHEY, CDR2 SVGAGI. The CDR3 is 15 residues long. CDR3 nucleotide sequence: TGTGCCAGCAGAACGACAACAGGGCCCCATCAGCCCCAGCATTTT. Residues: CASRTTTGPHQPQHF.

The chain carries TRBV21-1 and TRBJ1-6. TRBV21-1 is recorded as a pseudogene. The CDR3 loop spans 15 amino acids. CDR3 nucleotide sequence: TGTGCCAGGTACCCCGGTCCCTCCTATAATTCACCCCTCCACTTT. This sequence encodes CARYPGPSYNSPLHF.

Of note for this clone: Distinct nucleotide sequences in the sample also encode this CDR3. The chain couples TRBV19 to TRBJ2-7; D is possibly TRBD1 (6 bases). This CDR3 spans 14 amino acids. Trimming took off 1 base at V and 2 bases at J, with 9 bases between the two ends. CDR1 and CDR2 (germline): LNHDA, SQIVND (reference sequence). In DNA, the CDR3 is TGTGCCAGTAGTATAGGAACAGGGACCTACGAGCAGTACTTC. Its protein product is CASSIGTGTYEQYF.

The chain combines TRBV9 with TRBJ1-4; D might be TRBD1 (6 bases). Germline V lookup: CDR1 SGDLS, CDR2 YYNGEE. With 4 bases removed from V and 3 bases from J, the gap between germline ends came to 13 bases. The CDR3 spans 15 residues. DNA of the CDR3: TGTGCCAGCAGCCCACAGACAGGCCCTAATGAAAAACTGTTTTTT. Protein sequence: CASSPQTGPNEKLFF.

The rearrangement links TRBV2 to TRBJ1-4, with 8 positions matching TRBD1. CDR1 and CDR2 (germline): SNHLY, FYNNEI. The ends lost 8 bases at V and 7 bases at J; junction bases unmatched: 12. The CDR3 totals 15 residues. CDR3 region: CASVRQGPVGEKLFF. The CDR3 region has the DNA TGTGCCAGCGTAAGACAGGGGCCGGTGGGTGAAAAACTGTTTTTT.

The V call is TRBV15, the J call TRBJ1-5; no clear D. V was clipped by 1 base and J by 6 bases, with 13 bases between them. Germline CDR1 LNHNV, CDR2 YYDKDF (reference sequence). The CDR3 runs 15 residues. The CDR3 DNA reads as TGTGCCACCAGCAGAGTAGCGGGCCATCTTCAGCCCCAGCATTTT. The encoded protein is CATSRVAGHLQPQHF.

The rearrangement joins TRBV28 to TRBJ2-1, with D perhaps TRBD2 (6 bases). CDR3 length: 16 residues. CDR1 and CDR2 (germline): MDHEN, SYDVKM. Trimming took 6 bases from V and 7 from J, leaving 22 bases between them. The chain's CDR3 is CASSLSGGPNSNEQFF. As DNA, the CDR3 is TGTGCCAGCAGCCTTAGCGGAGGGCCAAATAGTAATGAGCAGTTCTTC.

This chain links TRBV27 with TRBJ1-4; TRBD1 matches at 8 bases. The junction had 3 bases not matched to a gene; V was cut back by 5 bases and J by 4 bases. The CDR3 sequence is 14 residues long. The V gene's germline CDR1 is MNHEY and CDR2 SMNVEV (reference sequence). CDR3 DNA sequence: TGTGCCAGCAGTGCCGACAGGGGTAATGAAAAACTGTTTTTT. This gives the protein CASSADRGNEKLFF. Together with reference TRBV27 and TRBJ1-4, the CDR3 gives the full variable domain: EAQVTQNPRYLITVTGKKLTVTCSQNMNHEYMSWYRQDPGLGLRQIYYSMNVEVTDKGDVPEGYKVSRKEKRNFPLILESPSPNQTSLYFCASSADRGNEKLFFGSGTQLSVL.

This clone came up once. CDR3 bases: TGTGCCAGCAGATCCACAGTCTCTGGAAACACCATATATTTT. Translated: CASRSTVSGNTIYF. The chain carries TRBV6-6 and TRBJ1-3; D uncertain. Per germline, CDR1 MNHNY and CDR2 SVGAGI (reference sequence). Trimming pared 6 bases from V and 0 bases from J, leaving 9 bases between. The CDR3 runs to 14 residues.

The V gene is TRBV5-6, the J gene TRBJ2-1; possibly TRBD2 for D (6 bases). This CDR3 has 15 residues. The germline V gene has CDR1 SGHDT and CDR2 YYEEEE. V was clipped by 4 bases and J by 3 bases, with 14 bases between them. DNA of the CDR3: TGTGCCAGCAGCGAGCGTAGCGGCGTCTACAATGAGCAGTTCTTC. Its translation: CASSERSGVYNEQFF.

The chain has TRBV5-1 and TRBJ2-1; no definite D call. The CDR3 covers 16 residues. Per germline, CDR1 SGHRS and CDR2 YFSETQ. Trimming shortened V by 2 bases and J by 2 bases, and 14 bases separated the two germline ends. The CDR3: CASSFPRLSTYNEQFF. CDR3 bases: TGCGCCAGCAGCTTTCCCAGGCTCTCCACCTACAATGAGCAGTTCTTC.

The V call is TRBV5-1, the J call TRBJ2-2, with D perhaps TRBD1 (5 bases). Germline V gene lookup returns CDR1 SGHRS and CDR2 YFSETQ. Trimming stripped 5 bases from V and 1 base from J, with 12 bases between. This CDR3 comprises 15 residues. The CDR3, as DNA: TGCGCCAGCAGGGAGAAAACAGGGAACACCGGGGAGCTGTTTTTT. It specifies CASREKTGNTGELFF.

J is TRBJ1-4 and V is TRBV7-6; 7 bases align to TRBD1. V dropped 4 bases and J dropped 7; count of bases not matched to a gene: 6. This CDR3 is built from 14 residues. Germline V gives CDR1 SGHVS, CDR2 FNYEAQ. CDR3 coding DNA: TGTGCCAGCAGCTCCAGGGGGGAAAGTGAAAAACTGTTTTTT. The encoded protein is CASSSRGESEKLFF.

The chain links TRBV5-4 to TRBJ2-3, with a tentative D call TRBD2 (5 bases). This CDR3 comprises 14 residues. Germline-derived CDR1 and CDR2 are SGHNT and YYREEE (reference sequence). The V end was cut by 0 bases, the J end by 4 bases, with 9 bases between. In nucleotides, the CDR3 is TGTGCCAGCAGCTTGGTGGGGAGCCCAGATACGCAGTATTTT. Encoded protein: CASSLVGSPDTQYF.

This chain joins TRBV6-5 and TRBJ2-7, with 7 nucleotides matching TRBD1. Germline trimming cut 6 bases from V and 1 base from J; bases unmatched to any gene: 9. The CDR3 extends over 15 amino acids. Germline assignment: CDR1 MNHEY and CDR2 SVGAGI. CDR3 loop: CASSNRGRGSYEQYF. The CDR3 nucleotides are TGTGCCAGCAGCAACAGGGGTCGAGGATCCTACGAGCAGTACTTC.

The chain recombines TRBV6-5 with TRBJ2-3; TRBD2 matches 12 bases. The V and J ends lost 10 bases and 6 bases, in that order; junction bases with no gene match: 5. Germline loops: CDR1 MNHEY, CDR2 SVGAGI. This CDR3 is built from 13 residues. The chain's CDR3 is CATSGGALDTQYF. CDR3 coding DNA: TGTGCCACTAGCGGGGGGGCCCTTGATACGCAGTATTTT.

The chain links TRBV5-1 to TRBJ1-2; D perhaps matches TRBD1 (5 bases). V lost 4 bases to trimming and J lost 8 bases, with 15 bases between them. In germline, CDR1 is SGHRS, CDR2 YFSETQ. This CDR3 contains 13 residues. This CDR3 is CASSPVGGKGYTF. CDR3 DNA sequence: TGCGCCAGCAGCCCTGTTGGGGGGAAGGGCTACACCTTC.